This T cell receptor (beta chain) derives from a study of CD8 T cells in ankylosing spondylitis. This clonotype was detected many times. Libraries for TCR beta were made by quantitative 5'-RACE with molecular barcodes. One entry per CDR3 protein, called by TCRdb with MiXCR from the 5' RACE reads. The sample has some 27,000 distinct CDR3 sequences, around 5% seen once. CDR3 length equals 14 residues. Per germline, CDR1 SGDLS and CDR2 YYNGEE. V was pared by 4 bases and J by 5 bases, with 12 bases between. This clonotype was sampled from a female donor with ankylosing spondylitis or in good health (not recorded which). The sequenced material came from blood, either unsorted or a sorted T cell fraction (not recorded which). The V call is TRBV9, the J call TRBJ1-4; D unclear. The CDR3 DNA reads as TGTGCCAGCAGCCCCCATTCAGGAAATGAAAAACTGTTTTTT. This codes for CASSPHSGNEKLFF.